Listed below are T cell receptor beta chains from one sample, sequenced in a study of identical twins. One entry per CDR3 protein results from TCRdb running MiXCR on the 5' RACE reads. Here the sample spans approximately 700,000 distinct CDR3 sequences, roughly 6% being singletons. The sequenced sample consisted of naive T cells sorted from blood. Receptors were obtained from a man younger than 30 in good health. Both conserved end residues are part of each CDR3. The D gene is left open where the match is weak. Where a row states a size, it is once, few, many or the class of an expanded clone; other rows omit it.

cdr3_aa cdr3_nt d_call clone_size cdr3_length j_call v_call
CSARGLAGSEQFF TGCAGTGCTCGGGGACTAGCGGGTTCGGAGCAGTTCTTC TRBD2 few 13 TRBJ2-1 TRBV20-1
CASSLGAGGNTEAFF TGTGCCAGCAGCTTAGGTGCCGGGGGGAACACTGAAGCTTTCTTT - many 15 TRBJ1-1 TRBV7-6
CASNYVQETQYF TGTGCCAGCAATTACGTCCAAGAGACCCAGTACTTC - many 12 TRBJ2-5 TRBV6-1
CASSLGARHFF TGTGCCAGCAGTCTCGGGGCTAGGCACTTCTTC - - 11 TRBJ2-1 TRBV7-2
CSARERGTGRIFNNSPLHF TGCAGTGCTAGAGAGAGGGGGACAGGGCGAATTTTTAATAATTCACCCCTCCACTTT TRBD1 many 19 TRBJ1-6 TRBV20-1
CASSSNSGLVWGPETQYF TGTGCCAGCAGCTCAAATTCGGGACTAGTGTGGGGCCCGGAGACCCAGTACTTC TRBD2 few 18 TRBJ2-5 TRBV11-1
CASSLARERIYEQYF TGTGCCAGCAGCTTAGCGCGGGAGCGTATTTACGAGCAGTACTTC TRBD2 - 15 TRBJ2-7 TRBV7-9
CASSLVGTEETQYF TGTGCCAGCAGCTTGGTTGGGACGGAAGAGACCCAGTACTTC - many 14 TRBJ2-5 TRBV5-6
CASSPEILAGNTGELFF TGTGCCAGCAGCCCTGAAATACTAGCGGGGAACACCGGGGAGCTGTTTTTT TRBD2 few 17 TRBJ2-2 TRBV5-6
CASSGGQTNEQYF TGTGCCAGCAGTGGGGGACAGACCAACGAGCAGTACTTC TRBD1 - 13 TRBJ2-7 TRBV6-6
CATSDQGRGMDTQYF TGTGCCACCAGTGACCAGGGAAGGGGTATGGATACGCAGTATTTT - many 15 TRBJ2-3 TRBV24-1
CASRNGYNEQFF TGTGCCAGCAGGAACGGGTACAATGAGCAGTTCTTC - few 12 TRBJ2-1 TRBV12-3/TRBV12-4
CASRTPSTDTQYF TGTGCCAGCAGAACCCCTAGCACAGATACGCAGTATTTT - many 13 TRBJ2-3 TRBV6-1
CASSRDRGYYEQYF TGTGCCAGCAGTCGCGACAGAGGATACTACGAGCAGTACTTC - many 14 TRBJ2-7 TRBV27
CASRDVDYNEQFF TGTGCCAGCCGGGACGTCGACTACAATGAGCAGTTCTTC - many 13 TRBJ2-1 TRBV6-1
CSVEDDEGVYGYTF TGCAGCGTTGAAGATGACGAGGGGGTCTATGGCTACACCTTC - many 14 TRBJ1-2 TRBV29-1
CASILDTYTEAFF TGTGCCAGCATCCTCGACACTTACACTGAAGCTTTCTTT - many 13 TRBJ1-1 TRBV12-3/TRBV12-4
CASSRSGQGHYGYTF TGTGCCAGCAGCCGTTCGGGACAGGGTCACTATGGCTACACCTTC TRBD1 many 15 TRBJ1-2 TRBV12-3/TRBV12-4
CASSPSSNTEAFF TGTGCCAGCTCACCGTCTTCAAACACTGAAGCTTTCTTT - - 13 TRBJ1-1 TRBV18
CSVDTRGGGTDTQYF TGCAGCGTTGATACCAGGGGAGGGGGCACAGATACGCAGTATTTT - once 15 TRBJ2-3 TRBV29-1